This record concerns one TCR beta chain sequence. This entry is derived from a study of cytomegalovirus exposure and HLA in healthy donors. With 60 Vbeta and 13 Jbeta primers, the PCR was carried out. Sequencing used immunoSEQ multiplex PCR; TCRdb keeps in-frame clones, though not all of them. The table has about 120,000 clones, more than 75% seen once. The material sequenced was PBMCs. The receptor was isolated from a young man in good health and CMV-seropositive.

The CDR3 loop reads CASSSEGGRNYEQYF. The CDR3 region has the DNA TGTGCCAGCAGCTCCGAAGGGGGCCGCAACTACGAGCAGTACTTC. The chain uses TRBV5-6 and TRBJ2-7; 7 nucleotides match TRBD1. The V gene end was trimmed by 3 bases and the J gene end by 3 bases; junction bases not matched to a gene: 9. CDR1 is SGHDT and CDR2 is YYEEEE in the germline V gene. The CDR3 spans 15 residues.